The clone carrying this TCR beta chain was picked up many times. What it binds is not known. These data originate in a study of T cells in Graves' hyperthyroidism and ophthalmopathy. It was RNA transcripts that yielded the amplified TCR beta CDR3 regions. During a first-round RT-PCR of the TCR CDR3, the HTBI primer set was used. MiXCR, applied by TCRdb to the multiplex PCR reads, yields one record per CDR3 protein. The table lists about 210,000 distinct CDR3 sequences, approximately 17% of them singletons. The CDR3 runs 13 residues. V lost 4 bases to trimming and J lost 3 bases, with 8 bases between them. Germline CDR1 is SGHRS and CDR2 is YFSETQ. Whole-study findings and limits: Most clonotypes expanded in thyroid above 0.001 were likewise present in blood.

Patients aged 18 to 65 with hyperthyroidism were newly diagnosed, with duration under 2 months. The rearrangement joins TRBV5-1 to TRBJ2-1, with D tentatively TRBD1 (5 bases). Sequencing input: blood. This TCR was sampled from a man aged 50 to 59 with Graves' hyperthyroidism. The CDR3 DNA sequence: TGCGCCAGCAGCGAAACAGGCTACAATGAGCAGTTCTTC. Its translation: CASSETGYNEQFF.